This TCR beta chain originates from a study of PD-L1 blockade in urothelial cancer. Study-level background: Starting in the mid-2010s, patients were given atezolizumab (1,200 mg intravenously every 3 weeks). Blood samples had a median of about 140,000 T cells, 75,000 or so unique TCRs, and clonality around 0.08.

Sequencing used immunoSEQ multiplex PCR; TCRdb keeps in-frame clones, though not all of them. The repertoire includes fewer than 25,000 clones, roughly nine tenths of them detected once, and just over 3% sits in the top ten. Germline CDR1 reads SGHVS; CDR2 reads FNYEAQ. The CDR3 loop spans 17 amino acids. After removal of 0 bases from V and 1 base from J, the junction contained 8 bases not matched to a gene. The receptor's source is a man in his fifties with urothelial cancer. Sequencing used PBMCs, obtained around atezolizumab (anti-PD-L1) treatment. The J gene is TRBJ2-7, the V gene TRBV7-6; 8 nucleotides match TRBD2. The CDR3 loop reads CASSLAVTSGDSYEQYF. The CDR3 bases are TGTGCCAGCAGCTTAGCGGTAACTAGCGGCGATTCCTACGAGCAGTACTTC.